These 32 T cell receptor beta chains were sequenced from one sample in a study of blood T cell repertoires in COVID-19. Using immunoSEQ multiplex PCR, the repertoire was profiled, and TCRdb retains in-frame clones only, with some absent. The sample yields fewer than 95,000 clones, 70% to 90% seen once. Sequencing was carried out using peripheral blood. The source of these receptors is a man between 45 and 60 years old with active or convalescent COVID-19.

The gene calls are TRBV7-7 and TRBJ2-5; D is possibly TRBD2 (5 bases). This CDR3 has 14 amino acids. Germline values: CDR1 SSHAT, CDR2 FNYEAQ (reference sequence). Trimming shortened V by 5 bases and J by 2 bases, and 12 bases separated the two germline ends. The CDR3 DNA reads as TGTGCCAGCAGCCGCGCGGAGGAACAAGAGACCCAGTACTTC. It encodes CASSRAEEQETQYF.

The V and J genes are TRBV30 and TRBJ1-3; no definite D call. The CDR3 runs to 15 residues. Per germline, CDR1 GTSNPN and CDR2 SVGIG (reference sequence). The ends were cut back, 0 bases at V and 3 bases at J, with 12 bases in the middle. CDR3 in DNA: TGTGCCTGGAGTGTAGAGTCGACAAGTGGAAACACCATATATTTT. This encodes CAWSVESTSGNTIYF.

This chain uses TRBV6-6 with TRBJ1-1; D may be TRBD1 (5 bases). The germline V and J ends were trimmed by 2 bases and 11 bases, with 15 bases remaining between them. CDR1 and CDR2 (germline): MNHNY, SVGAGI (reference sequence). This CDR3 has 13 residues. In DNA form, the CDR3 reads TGTGCCAGCAGTTACGGGGCAGGGAATATCGCTTTCTTT. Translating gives CASSYGAGNIAFF.

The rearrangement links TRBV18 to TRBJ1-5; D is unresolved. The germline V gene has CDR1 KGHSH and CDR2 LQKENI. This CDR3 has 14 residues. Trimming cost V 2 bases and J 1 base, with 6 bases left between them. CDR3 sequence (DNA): TGTGCCAGCTCACCATGGCAGAGCAATCAGCCCCAGCATTTT. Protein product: CASSPWQSNQPQHF.

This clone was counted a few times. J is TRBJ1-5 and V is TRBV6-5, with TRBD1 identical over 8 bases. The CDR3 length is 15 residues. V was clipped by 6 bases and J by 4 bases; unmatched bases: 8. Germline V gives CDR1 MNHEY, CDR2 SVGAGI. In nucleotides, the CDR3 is TGTGCCAGCAGCCCAGACAGGGGATTTAATCAGCCCCAGCATTTT. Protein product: CASSPDRGFNQPQHF.

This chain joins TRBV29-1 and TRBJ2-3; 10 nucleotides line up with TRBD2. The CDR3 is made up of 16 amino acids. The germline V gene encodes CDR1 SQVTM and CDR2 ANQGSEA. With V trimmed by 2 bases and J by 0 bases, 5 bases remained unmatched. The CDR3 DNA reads TGCAGCGTTGAATTAGCGGGGGGACCTAGCACAGATACGCAGTATTTT. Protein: CSVELAGGPSTDTQYF.

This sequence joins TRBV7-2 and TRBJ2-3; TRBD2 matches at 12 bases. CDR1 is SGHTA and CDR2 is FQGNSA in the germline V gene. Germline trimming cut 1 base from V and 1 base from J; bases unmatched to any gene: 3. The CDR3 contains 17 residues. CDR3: CASSLERTSGGTDTQYF. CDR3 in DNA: TGTGCCAGCAGCTTAGAGAGGACTAGCGGGGGCACAGATACGCAGTATTTT.

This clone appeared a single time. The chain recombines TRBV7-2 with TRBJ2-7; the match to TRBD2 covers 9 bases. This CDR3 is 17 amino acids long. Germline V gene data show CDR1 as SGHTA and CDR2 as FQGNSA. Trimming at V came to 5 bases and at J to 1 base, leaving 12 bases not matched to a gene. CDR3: CASSVVAGAWGSYEQYF. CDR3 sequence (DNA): TGTGCCAGCAGCGTCGTAGCGGGAGCCTGGGGGTCCTACGAGCAGTACTTC.

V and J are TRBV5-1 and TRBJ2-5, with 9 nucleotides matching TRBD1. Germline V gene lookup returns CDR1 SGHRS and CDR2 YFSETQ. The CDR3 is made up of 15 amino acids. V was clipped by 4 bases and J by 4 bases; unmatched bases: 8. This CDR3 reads CASSQGTGSGETQYF. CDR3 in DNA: TGCGCCAGCAGCCAAGGGACAGGGTCGGGAGAGACCCAGTACTTC.

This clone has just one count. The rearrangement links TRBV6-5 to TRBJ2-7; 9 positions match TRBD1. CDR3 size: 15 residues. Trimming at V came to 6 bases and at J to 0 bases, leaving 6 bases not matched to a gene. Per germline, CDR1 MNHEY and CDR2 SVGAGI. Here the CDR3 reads CASRGRQGVSYEQYF. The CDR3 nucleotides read TGTGCCAGCAGAGGCAGACAGGGGGTCTCCTACGAGCAGTACTTC.

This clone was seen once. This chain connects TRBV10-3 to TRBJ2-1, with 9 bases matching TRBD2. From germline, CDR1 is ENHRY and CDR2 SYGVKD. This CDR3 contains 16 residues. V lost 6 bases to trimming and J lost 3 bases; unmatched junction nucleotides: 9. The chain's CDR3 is CAIRSDDSGSYNEQFF. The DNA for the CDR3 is TGTGCCATCAGGAGTGATGATAGCGGGAGCTACAATGAGCAGTTCTTC.

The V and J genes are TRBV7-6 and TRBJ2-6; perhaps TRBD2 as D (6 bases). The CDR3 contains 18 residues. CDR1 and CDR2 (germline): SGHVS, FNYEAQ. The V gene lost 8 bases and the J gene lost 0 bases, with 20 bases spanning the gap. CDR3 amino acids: CASGGHSGSYSGANVLTF. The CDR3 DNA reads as TGTGCCAGCGGAGGACATAGCGGAAGTTACTCTGGGGCCAACGTCCTGACTTTC.

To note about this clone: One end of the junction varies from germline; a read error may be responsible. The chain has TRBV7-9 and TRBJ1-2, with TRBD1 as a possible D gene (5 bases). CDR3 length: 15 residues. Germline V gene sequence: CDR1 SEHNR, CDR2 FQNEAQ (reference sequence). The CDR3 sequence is CASSIAGGWMDGYTF. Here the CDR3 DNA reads TGTGCCAGCAGCATAGCGGGGGGGTGGATGGATGGCTACACCTTC.

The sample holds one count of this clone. CDR3 coding DNA: TGTGCCAGCAGCTTAGAGGGGGCGCCAAGAAACACCATATATTTT. Encoded protein: CASSLEGAPRNTIYF. The chain employs TRBV11-2 and TRBJ1-3; possibly TRBD1 for D (6 bases). Per germline, CDR1 SGHAT and CDR2 FQNNGV. The CDR3 runs 15 residues. V lost 0 bases and J lost 5, with 11 bases in between.

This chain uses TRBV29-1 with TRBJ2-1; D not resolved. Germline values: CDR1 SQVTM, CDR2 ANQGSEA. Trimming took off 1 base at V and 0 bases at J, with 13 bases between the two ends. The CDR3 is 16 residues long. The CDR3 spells CSVEANTLSSYNEQFF. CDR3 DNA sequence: TGCAGCGTTGAAGCAAATACTTTGAGCTCCTACAATGAGCAGTTCTTC.

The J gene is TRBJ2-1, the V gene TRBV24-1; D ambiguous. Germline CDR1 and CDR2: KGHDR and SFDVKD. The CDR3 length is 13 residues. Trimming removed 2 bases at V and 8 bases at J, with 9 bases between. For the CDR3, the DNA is TGTGCCACCAGTGATTCCCCCGTTTATGAGCAGTTCTTC. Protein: CATSDSPVYEQFF.

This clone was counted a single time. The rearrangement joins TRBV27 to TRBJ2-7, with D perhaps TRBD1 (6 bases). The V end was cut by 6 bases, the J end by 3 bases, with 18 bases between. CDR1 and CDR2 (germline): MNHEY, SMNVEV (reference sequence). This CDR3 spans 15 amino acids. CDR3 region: CASSLTRQEVYEQYF. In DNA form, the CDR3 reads TGTGCCAGCAGCCTAACCCGACAGGAGGTCTACGAGCAGTACTTC.

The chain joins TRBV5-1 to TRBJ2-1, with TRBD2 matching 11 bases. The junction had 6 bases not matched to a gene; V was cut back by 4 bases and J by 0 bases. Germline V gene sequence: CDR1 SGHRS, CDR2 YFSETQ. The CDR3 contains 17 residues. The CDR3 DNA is TGCGCCAGCAGCCTCCGGACTAGCGGGTTCTCCTACAATGAGCAGTTCTTC. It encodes CASSLRTSGFSYNEQFF.

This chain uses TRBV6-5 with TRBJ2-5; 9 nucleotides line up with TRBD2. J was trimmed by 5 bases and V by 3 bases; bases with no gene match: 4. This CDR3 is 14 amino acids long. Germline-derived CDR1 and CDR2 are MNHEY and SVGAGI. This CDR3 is CASSYVAGGETQYF. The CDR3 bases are TGTGCCAGCAGTTATGTGGCGGGAGGGGAGACCCAGTACTTC.

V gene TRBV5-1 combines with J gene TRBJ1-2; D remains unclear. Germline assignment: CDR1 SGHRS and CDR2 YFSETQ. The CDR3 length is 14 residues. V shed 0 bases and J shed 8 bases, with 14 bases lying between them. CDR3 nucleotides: TGCGCCAGCAGCTTGGACCCACCGGAGCTGGGCTACACCTTC. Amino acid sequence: CASSLDPPELGYTF.

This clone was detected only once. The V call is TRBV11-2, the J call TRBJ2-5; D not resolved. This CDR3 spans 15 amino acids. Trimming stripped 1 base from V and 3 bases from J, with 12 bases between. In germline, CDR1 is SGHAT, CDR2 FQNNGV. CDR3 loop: CASSLVWSSKETQYF. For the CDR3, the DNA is TGTGCCAGCAGCTTAGTATGGTCTTCTAAAGAGACCCAGTACTTC.

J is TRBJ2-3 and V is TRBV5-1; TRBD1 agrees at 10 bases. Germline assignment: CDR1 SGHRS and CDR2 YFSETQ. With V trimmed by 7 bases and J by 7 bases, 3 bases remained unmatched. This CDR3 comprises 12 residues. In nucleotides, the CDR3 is TGCGCCAGCGGGACAGGGGCATATACGCAGTATTTT. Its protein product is CASGTGAYTQYF.

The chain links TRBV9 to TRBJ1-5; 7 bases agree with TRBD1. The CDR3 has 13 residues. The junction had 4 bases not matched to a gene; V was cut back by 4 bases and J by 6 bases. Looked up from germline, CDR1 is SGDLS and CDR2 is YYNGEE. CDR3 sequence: CASSTRQGQPQHF. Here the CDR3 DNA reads TGTGCCAGCAGCACAAGACAGGGTCAGCCCCAGCATTTT.

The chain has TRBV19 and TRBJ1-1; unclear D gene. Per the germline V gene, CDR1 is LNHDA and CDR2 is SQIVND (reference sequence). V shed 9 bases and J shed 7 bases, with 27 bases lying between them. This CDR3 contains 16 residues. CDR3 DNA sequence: TGTGCCAGCTCTAAACGGACCCGAGGGAACCGATATGAAGCTTTCTTT. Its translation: CASSKRTRGNRYEAFF.

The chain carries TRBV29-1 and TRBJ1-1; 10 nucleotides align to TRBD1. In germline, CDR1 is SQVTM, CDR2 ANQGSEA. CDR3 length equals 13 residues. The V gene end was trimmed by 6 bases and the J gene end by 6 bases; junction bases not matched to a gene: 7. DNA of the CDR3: TGCAGCGTACAAGGACAGGGGGTCTCTGAAGCTTTCTTT. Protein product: CSVQGQGVSEAFF.

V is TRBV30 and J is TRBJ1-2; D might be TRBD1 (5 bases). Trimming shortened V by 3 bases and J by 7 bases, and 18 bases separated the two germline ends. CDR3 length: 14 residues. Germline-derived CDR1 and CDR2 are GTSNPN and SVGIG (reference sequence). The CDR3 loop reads CAWSHRVWGVGYTF. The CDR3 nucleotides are TGTGCCTGGAGCCACCGAGTGTGGGGGGTTGGCTACACCTTC.

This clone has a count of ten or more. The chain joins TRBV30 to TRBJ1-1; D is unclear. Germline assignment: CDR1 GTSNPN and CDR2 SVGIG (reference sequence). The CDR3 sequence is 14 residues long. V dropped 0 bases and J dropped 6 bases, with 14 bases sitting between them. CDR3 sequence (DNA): TGTGCCTGGAGTGTAGCTGCCATGGGCGCTGAAGCTTTCTTT. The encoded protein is CAWSVAAMGAEAFF.

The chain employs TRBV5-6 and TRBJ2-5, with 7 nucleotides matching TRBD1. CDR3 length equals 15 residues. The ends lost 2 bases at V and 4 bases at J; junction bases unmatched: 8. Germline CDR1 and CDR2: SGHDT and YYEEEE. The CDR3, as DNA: TGTGCCAGCAGCTTACGAGACAGGGTTGGAGAGACCCAGTACTTC. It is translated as CASSLRDRVGETQYF.

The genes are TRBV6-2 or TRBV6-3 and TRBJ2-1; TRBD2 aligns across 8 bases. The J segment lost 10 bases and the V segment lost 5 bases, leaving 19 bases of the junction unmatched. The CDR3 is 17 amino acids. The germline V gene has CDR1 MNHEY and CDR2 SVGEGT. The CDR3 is CASSTFGGRSPIWEQFF. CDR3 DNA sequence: TGTGCCAGCAGTACGTTCGGCGGGAGGTCCCCTATCTGGGAGCAGTTCTTC.

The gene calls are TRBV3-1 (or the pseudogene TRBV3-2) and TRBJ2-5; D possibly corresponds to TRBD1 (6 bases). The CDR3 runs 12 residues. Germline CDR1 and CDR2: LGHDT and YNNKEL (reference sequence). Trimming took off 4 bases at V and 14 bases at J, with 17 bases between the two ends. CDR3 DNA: TGTGCCAGCAGCCCAACCAAGAGACAGGCTTACTTC. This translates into CASSPTKRQAYF.

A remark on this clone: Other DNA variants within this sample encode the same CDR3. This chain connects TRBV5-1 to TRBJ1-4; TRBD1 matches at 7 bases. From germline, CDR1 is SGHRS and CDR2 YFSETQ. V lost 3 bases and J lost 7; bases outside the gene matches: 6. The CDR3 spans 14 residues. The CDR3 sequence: CASSSRQGGEKLFF. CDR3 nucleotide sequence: TGCGCCAGCAGCTCCAGACAGGGTGGTGAAAAACTGTTTTTT.

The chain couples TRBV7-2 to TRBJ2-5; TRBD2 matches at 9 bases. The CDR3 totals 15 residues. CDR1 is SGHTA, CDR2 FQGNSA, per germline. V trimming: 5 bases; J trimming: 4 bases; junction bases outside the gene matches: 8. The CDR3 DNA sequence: TGTGCCAGCAGCCCCGGCGGGGGGGCGAGAGAGACCCAGTACTTC. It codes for CASSPGGGARETQYF.